What follows are 10 T cell receptor beta chains derived from one specimen sequenced in a study of a mutant IDH1 vaccine in newly diagnosed glioma. Assay: immunoSEQ multiplex PCR; the TCRdb copy retains only in-frame clones and omits some. The table has roughly 35,000 clones, approximately 86% seen once. As for time point: baseline, week 1 (first vaccination visit). Treatment: pre-vaccination baseline after standard-of-care therapy. Sample: PBMCs, taken from a glioma patient treated with radiotherapy, temozolomide or both. The receptors come from a woman aged 40-49 years with glioma.

The V and J genes are TRBV7-2 and TRBJ2-1; 10 positions agree with TRBD1. Germline values: CDR1 SGHTA, CDR2 FQGNSA. Trimming cost V 5 bases and J 7 bases; bases outside gene matches: 5. This CDR3 is built from 14 residues. CDR3 in DNA: TGTGCCAGCAGCCCGACAGGGGGCATTAATGAGCAGTTCTTC. Amino acids: CASSPTGGINEQFF.

This clone came up once. The CDR3 here is CAISEQLRQGAFF. CDR3 nucleotide sequence: TGTGCCATCAGTGAGCAGCTCCGACAAGGGGCTTTCTTT. The rearrangement uses TRBV10-3 and TRBJ1-1; D gene ambiguous. V was trimmed by 2 bases and J by 11 bases, leaving 15 bases between them. CDR1 and CDR2 (germline): ENHRY, SYGVKD. The CDR3 is 13 amino acids.

This sequence joins TRBV2 and TRBJ1-2; possible D gene TRBD1, 6 bases. CDR3 length: 16 residues. Trimming took off 3 bases at V and 7 bases at J, with 21 bases between the two ends. Germline CDR1 reads SNHLY; CDR2 reads FYNNEI. The CDR3 DNA reads TGTGCCAGCAGTGAGGAGCGGTTACAGGGTGTCCGTGGCTACACCTTC. This sequence encodes CASSEERLQGVRGYTF. The whole variable domain, filled in from reference TRBV2 and TRBJ1-2, reads EPEVTQTPSHQVTQMGQEVILRCVPISNHLYFYWYRQILGQKVEFLVSFYNNEISEKSEIFDDQFSVERPDGSNFTLKIRSTKLEDSAMYFCASSEERLQGVRGYTFGSGTRLTVV.

V is TRBV6-1 and J is TRBJ2-5; D may match TRBD1 or TRBD2 (5 bases each). This CDR3 spans 15 amino acids. Germline loops: CDR1 MNHNS, CDR2 SASEGT. Trimming removed 3 bases at V and 1 base at J, with 12 bases between. In DNA form, the CDR3 reads TGTGCCAGCAGTGATTTGGCAGGGACCCAAGAGACCCAGTACTTC. Translation gives CASSDLAGTQETQYF.

This chain uses TRBV5-3 with TRBJ1-2, with a possible D match to TRBD1 (5 bases). TRBV5-3 is sorted into the ORF group, with uncertain function. Trimming took off 3 bases at V and 5 bases at J, with 14 bases between the two ends. CDR3 size: 14 residues. This CDR3 is CARSCGTDPYGYTF. CDR3 in DNA: TGTGCCAGAAGCTGTGGGACCGACCCTTATGGCTACACCTTC.

The chain recombines TRBV2 with TRBJ2-5; D is unclear. The CDR3 extends over 13 amino acids. V was pared by 3 bases and J by 5 bases, with 10 bases between. Per the germline V gene, CDR1 is SNHLY and CDR2 is FYNNEI. CDR3 bases: TGTGCCAGCAGTGACAGTGAACTTGAGACCCAGTACTTC. Protein: CASSDSELETQYF.

The V gene is TRBV30, the J gene TRBJ1-1, with TRBD1 identical over 9 bases. V gave up 8 bases and J gave up 4 bases; unmatched junction bases: 29. CDR1 is GTSNPN and CDR2 is SVGIG in the germline V gene (reference sequence). The CDR3 consists of 20 residues. This CDR3 is CATWGQGLLSPGAMVTEAFF. CDR3 nucleotides: TGTGCCACTTGGGGACAGGGATTACTCTCTCCGGGGGCGATGGTCACTGAAGCTTTCTTT.

This clone came up once. The rearrangement links TRBV5-1 to TRBJ1-4; TRBD1 is a possible D gene (6 bases). Germline values: CDR1 SGHRS, CDR2 YFSETQ. Between the trimmed V and J ends, which lost 4 bases and 12 bases, there was a span of 19 bases. The CDR3 sequence is 14 residues long. This CDR3 is CASSPRTDAKELFF. In nucleotides, the CDR3 is TGCGCCAGCAGCCCAAGGACAGATGCGAAGGAACTGTTTTTT.

This chain links TRBV2 with TRBJ1-5, with D perhaps matching TRBD1 (5 bases). Germline CDR1 SNHLY, CDR2 FYNNEI. The CDR3 totals 16 residues. Trimming pared 8 bases from V and 3 bases from J, leaving 20 bases between. DNA of the CDR3: TGTGCCAGCCTTCCCCCGGGGGGTCGGGACAATCAGCCCCAGCATTTT. It encodes CASLPPGGRDNQPQHF.

The chain carries TRBV18 and TRBJ1-1; a weak D match, TRBD1 (5 bases). Germline CDR1 KGHSH, CDR2 LQKENI. This CDR3 has 16 residues. V dropped 3 bases and J dropped 0 bases, with 14 bases sitting between them. CDR3 coding DNA: TGTGCCAGCTCACCCCAGGGATCGGGCATGAACACTGAAGCTTTCTTT. It specifies CASSPQGSGMNTEAFF.